This T cell receptor beta chain came from a study of regulatory T cells in long-lasting Graves disease (dated by TCRdb to about 2021). Broadly, across the study: In the newly diagnosed Graves' disease group, patients had been taking antithyroid drugs for less than 3 months. This study used TCR sequencing and RNA sequencing of peripheral blood to compare persistent Graves' disease patients against newly diagnosed Graves' disease patients. The study was registered as a clinical trial and conducted in China. A total of about 35 samples underwent TCR sequencing, from around 13 patients with persistent Graves' disease and approximately 20 patients with newly diagnosed Graves' disease. General study outcomes and caveats: The authors acknowledged the small sample size as a limitation that may reduce accuracy. Sequencing and analysis were restricted to the TCR beta chain. Persistent disease showed preferential use of TRBV28, TRBJ1-2 and TRBJ2-5, whereas newly diagnosed disease favored TRBV20-1 and TRBJ2-1. Compared with newly diagnosed patients, persistent Graves' disease patients had lower TCR Shannon entropy and fewer highly expanded clones, which suggests clonal expansion. Persistent patients shared more public clonotypes among themselves (fewer than 3,000) than newly diagnosed patients did (approximately 970). Because the primary lesion, thyroid tissue, could not be accessed, the study looked at peripheral blood alone.

The method was multiplex PCR. The instrument given in TCRdb is Illumina HiSeq 4000. To build TCR beta libraries, CDR3 regions were amplified by Arm-PCR using iRepertoire HTBI primers. Gel purification was performed on PCR products prior to sequencing. The original methods were these. A total of 62 TRBV and 14 TRBJ segments were identified across samples and were used for gene usage analysis of CDR3 amino acid clonotypes. COPE and FqMerger were used to merge the filtered high-quality paired reads into contigs. BLAST was used to align contigs to IMGT TRBV, TRBD and TRBJ reference genes, with CDR3 defined following IMGT. Any clonotype with a frequency above 0.1% was counted as a highly expanded clone. Repertoire diversity was measured by Shannon entropy, and V-J evenness by the Gini coefficient. A clonotype found in more than one individual was treated as public. In TCRdb, the public reads were trimmed at Q25 with fastp and aligned with MiXCR, with productive beta chains retained. Identical CDR3 proteins give one entry, which carries the most common genes and DNA. The V and J calls, along with clone size, are taken from TCRdb and not from the paper's own processing. The sample includes around 230,000 distinct CDR3 sequences, with around 20% observed a single time. Clones ranked in the top ten supply less than 25% of the sample.

This clonotype was seen repeatedly, ten times or more. Its antigen remains undetermined. Base quality data are lacking; no much larger clone is found one base away. Reading the label with the study, this specimen's time point is: newly diagnosed GD, antithyroid drugs for less than 3 months. For both TCR sequencing and RNA sequencing, RNA was extracted from PBMCs in TRIzol. The diagnosis of Graves' disease was made according to American Thyroid Association guidelines. Recruitment of patients was carried out at an endocrinology department in Xi'an, China. From each patient, roughly 9 milliliters of peripheral blood was collected into an EDTA anticoagulant tube. Ficoll Paque Plus density gradient separation was used to isolate PBMCs, and no further T cell sorting was performed. RNA quality was checked with an Agilent 2100 Bioanalyzer and agarose gel, and concentration with a NanoDrop 2000. Including cysteine and phenylalanine, the CDR3 has 14 amino acids. Only CDR3 DNA remains: 42 bases, in frame from the first base. The germline V gene gives CDR1 as SGHRS and CDR2 as YFSETQ. The junction shows trimming of 4 bases on V and 3 bases on J, and the gene matches do not reach 7 bases of it.

The receptor's source is a female donor with Graves disease. The sequencing here drew on peripheral blood mononuclear cells (PBMCs), taken at new diagnosis, from a patient treated with antithyroid drugs. The chain links TRBV5-1 with TRBJ2-7, and 7 junction bases match TRBD2. The sequence in DNA is TGCGCCAGCAGCAGCGGGACCCTCGACTACGAGCAGTACTTC. This codes for CASSSGTLDYEQYF.